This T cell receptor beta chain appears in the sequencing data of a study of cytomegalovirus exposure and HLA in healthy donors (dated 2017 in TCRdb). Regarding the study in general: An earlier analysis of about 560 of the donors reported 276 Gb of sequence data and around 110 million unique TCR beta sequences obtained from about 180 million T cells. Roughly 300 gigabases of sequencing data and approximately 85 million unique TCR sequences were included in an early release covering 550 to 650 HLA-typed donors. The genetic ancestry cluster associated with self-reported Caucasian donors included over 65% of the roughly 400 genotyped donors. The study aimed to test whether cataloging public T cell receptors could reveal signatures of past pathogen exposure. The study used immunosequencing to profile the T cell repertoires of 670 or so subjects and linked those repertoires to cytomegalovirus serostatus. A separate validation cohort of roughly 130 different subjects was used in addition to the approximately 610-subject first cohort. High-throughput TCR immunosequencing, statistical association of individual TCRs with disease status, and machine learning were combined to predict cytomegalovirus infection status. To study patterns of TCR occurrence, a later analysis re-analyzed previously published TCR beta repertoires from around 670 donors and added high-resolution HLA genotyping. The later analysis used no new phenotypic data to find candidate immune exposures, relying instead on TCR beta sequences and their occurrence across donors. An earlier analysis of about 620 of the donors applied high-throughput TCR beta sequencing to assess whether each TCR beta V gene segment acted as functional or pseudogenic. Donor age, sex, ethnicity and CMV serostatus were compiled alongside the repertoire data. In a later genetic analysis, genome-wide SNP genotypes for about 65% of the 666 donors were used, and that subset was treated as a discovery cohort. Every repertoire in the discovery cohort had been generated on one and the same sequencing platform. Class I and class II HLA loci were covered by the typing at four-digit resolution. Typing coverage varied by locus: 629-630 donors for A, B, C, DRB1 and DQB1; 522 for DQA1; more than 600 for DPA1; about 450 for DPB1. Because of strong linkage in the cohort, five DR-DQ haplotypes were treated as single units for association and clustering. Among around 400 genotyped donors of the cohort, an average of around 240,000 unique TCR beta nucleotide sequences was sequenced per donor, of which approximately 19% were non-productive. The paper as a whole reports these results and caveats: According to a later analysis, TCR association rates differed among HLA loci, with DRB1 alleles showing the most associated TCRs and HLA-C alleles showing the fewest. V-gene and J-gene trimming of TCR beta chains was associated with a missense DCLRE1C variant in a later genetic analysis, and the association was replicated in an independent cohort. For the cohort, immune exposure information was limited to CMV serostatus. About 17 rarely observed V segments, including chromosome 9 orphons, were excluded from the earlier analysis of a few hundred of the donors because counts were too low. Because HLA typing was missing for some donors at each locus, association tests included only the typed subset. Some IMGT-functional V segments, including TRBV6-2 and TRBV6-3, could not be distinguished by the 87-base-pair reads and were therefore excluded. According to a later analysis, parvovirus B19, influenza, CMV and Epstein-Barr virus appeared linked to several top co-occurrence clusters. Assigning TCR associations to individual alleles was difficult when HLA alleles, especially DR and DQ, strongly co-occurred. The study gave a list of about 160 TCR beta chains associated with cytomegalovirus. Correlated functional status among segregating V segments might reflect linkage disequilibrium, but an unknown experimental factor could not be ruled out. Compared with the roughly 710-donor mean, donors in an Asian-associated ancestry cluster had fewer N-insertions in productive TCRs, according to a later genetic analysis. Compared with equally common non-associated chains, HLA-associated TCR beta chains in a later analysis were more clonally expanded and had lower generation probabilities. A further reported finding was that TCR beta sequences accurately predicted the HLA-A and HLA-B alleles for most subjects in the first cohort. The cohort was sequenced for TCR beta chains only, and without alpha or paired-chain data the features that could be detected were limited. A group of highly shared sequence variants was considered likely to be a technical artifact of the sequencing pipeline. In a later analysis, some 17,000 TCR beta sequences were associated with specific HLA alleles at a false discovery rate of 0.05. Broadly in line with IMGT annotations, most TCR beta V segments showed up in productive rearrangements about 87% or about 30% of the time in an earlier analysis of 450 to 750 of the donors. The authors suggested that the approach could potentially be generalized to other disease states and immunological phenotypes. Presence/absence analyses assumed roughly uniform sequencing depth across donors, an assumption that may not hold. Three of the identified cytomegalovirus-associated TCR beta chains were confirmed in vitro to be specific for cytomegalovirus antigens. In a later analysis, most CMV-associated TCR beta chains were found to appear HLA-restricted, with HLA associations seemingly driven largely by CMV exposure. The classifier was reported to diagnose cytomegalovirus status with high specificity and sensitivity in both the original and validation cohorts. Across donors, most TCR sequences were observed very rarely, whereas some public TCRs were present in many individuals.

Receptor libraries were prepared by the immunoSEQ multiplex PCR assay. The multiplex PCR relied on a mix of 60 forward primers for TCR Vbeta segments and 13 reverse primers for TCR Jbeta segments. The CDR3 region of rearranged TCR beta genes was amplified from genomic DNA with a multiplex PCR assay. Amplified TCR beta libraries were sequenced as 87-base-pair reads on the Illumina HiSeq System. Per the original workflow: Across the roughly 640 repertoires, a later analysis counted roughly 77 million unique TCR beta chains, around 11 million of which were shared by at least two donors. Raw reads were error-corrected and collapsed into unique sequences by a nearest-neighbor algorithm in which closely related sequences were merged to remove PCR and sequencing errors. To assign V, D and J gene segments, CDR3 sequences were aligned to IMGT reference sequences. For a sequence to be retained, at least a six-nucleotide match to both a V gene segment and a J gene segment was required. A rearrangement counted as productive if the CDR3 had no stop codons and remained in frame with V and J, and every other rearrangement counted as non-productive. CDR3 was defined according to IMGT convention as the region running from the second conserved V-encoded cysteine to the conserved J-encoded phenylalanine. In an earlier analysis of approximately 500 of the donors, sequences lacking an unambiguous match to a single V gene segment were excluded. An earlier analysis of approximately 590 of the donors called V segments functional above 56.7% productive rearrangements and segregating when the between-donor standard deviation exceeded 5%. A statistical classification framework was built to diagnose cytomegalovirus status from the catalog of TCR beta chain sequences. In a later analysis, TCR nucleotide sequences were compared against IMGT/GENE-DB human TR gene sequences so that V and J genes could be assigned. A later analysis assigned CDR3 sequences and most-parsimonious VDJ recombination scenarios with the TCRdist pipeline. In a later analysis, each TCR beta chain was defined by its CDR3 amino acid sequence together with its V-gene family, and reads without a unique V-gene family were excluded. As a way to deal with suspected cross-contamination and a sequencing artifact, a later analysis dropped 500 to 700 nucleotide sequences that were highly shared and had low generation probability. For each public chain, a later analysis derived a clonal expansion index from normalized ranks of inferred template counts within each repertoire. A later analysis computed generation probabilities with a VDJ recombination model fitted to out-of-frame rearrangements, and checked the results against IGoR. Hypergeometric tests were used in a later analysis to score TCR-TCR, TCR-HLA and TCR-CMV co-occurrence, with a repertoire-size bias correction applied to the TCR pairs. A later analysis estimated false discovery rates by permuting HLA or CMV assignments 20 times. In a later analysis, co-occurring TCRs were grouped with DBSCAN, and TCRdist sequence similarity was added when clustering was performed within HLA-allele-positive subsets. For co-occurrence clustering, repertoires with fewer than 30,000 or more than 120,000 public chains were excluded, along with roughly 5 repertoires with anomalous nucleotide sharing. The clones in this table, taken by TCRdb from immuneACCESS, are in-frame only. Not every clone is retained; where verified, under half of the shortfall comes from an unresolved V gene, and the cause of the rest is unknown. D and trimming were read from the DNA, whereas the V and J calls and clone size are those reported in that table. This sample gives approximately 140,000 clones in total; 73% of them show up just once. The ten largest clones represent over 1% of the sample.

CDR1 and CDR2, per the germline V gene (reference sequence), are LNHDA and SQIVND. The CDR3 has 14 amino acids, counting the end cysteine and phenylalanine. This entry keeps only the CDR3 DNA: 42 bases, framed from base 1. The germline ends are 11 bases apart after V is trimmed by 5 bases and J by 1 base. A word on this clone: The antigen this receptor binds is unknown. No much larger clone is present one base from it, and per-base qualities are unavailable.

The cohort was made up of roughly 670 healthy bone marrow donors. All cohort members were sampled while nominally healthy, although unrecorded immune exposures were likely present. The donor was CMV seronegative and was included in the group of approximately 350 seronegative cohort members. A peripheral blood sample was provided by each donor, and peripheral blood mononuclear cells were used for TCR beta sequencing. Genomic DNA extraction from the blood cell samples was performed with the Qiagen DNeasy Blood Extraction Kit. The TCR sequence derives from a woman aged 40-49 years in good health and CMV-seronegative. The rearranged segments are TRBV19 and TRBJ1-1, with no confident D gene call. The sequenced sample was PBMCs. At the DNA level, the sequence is TGTGCCAGTAGTCCGGTAACCCAGAACACTGAAGCTTTCTTT. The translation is CASSPVTQNTEAFF.